The 8 T cell receptor beta chains below were found in one sample sequenced in a study of regulatory T cells in long-lasting Graves disease. Time point denoted: newly diagnosed GD, antithyroid drugs for less than 3 months. PBMCs were the source of the RNA used for TCR sequencing. Building of the TCR beta libraries involved iRepertoire HTBI primers and Arm-PCR of CDR3 regions. Each CDR3 protein is one row after TCRdb ran MiXCR on the multiplex PCR reads. The data show fewer than 550,000 distinct CDR3 sequences, with 16% seen just once and just under 25% held by the top ten. The sample was also reused in another study, on T cells in Graves' hyperthyroidism and ophthalmopathy.

The sequencing used peripheral blood mononuclear cells (PBMCs), collected at new diagnosis, from a patient treated with antithyroid drugs. These receptors were obtained from a woman aged 40-60 years with Graves disease.

Worth noting for this clonotype: Possible read error: a much larger clone is one base away. CDR3 residues: CASSPQSIYERYF. CDR3 sequence (DNA): TGTGCCAGCAGCCCTCAATCTATTTACGAGCGGTACTTC. This chain uses TRBV11-2 with TRBJ2-7, with D hard to call. Germline assignment: CDR1 SGHAT and CDR2 FQNNGV. This CDR3 contains 13 residues.

This clonotype was seen repeatedly, ten times or more. The chain combines TRBV2 with TRBJ1-2; D is ambiguous. This CDR3 has 13 amino acids. Germline lookup yields CDR1 SNHLY and CDR2 FYNNEI. With 7 bases removed from V and 2 bases from J, the gap between germline ends came to 11 bases. CDR3 residues: CASNRGSNYGYTF. In DNA form, the CDR3 reads TGTGCCAGCAACCGTGGCAGCAACTATGGCTACACCTTC.

This clonotype occurred many times. V gene TRBV7-9 combines with J gene TRBJ1-5; 8 bases fit TRBD1. The J segment lost 7 bases and the V segment lost 1 base, leaving 6 bases of the junction unmatched. This CDR3 is built from 15 residues. Germline CDR1 SEHNR, CDR2 FQNEAQ (reference sequence). The DNA for the CDR3 is TGTGCCAGCAGCTTAGGACAGGGGTTACGCCAGCCCCAGCATTTT. Its translation is CASSLGQGLRQPQHF.

The V gene is TRBV30, the J gene TRBJ2-1, with TRBD1 matching over 10 bases. The CDR3 is 18 residues long. CDR1 and CDR2 (germline): GTSNPN, SVGIG (reference sequence). The V and J ends lost 0 bases and 9 bases, in that order; junction bases with no gene match: 17. The CDR3 sequence is CAWSVPPGQGPLRGEQFF. CDR3 sequence (DNA): TGTGCCTGGAGTGTACCCCCGGGACAGGGGCCTCTCCGGGGTGAGCAGTTCTTC.

This clonotype was seen only a few times. The chain links TRBV7-2 to TRBJ1-3, with D perhaps TRBD1 (5 bases). V lost 3 bases, J lost 2 bases, and 11 bases lay in between. CDR3 length: 15 amino acids. In germline, CDR1 is SGHTA, CDR2 FQGNSA. The CDR3 is CASSLRDAPGNTIYF. CDR3 DNA sequence: TGTGCCAGCAGCTTGAGGGACGCGCCTGGAAACACCATATATTTT.

The chain has TRBV5-6 and TRBJ1-1; D may be TRBD1 (6 bases). The CDR3 sequence is 16 residues long. Germline assignment: CDR1 SGHDT and CDR2 YYEEEE. Trimming cost V 3 bases and J 2 bases, with 17 bases left between them. The CDR3 bases are TGTGCCAGCAGCTGGTGGAGTGGGACAAGCAACACTGAAGCTTTCTTT. Translated: CASSWWSGTSNTEAFF.

J is TRBJ1-4 and V is TRBV3-1; a possible D gene is TRBD1 (5 bases). The CDR3 totals 18 residues. Germline-derived CDR1 and CDR2 are LGHDT and YNNKEL (reference sequence). V shed 0 bases and J shed 8 bases, with 22 bases lying between them. The CDR3 DNA reads TGTGCCAGCAGCCAAGATAAACCCCGGTGGGGCCAAGGCGAAAAACTGTTTTTT. Protein: CASSQDKPRWGQGEKLFF.

This clonotype was counted at least ten times. The chain combines TRBV19 with TRBJ1-2, with D possibly matching TRBD1 (5 bases). Trimming left V 8 bases short and J 8 bases short, with 18 bases between. CDR1 and CDR2 from the germline V gene are LNHDA and SQIVND (reference sequence). This CDR3 is 13 amino acids long. Here the CDR3 DNA reads TGTGCCAGTGCCCCCTTGGACACCCGGGGCTACACCTTC. This encodes CASAPLDTRGYTF.